One and the same sample provided the 25 T cell receptor beta chains below, sequenced in a study of blood T cell repertoires in COVID-19. Produced via immunoSEQ multiplex PCR; TCRdb's table is partial and in-frame only. The data show 150,000 to 180,000 clones, under 85% seen once. Sequenced input: peripheral blood. The receptors originated from a man aged 60 to 75 with COVID-19, enrolled during active disease.

V and J are TRBV28 and TRBJ2-7; D unresolved. The CDR3 spans 9 residues. CDR1 and CDR2 (germline): MDHEN, SYDVKM. Trimming removed 8 bases from V and 6 bases from J, with 5 bases in between. The CDR3 DNA reads TGTGCCAGCGGCTTCGAGCAGTACTTC. Translated, it gives CASGFEQYF.

The chain joins TRBV6-2 or TRBV6-3 to TRBJ2-5; 9 nucleotides match TRBD2. Germline lookup yields CDR1 MNHEY and CDR2 SVGEGT. Trimming at V came to 0 bases and at J to 0 bases, leaving 5 bases not matched to a gene. The CDR3 runs to 17 residues. For the CDR3, the DNA is TGTGCCAGCAGTTACTCGAGGGCTAGCGGGGACCAAGAGACCCAGTACTTC. Translated, it gives CASSYSRASGDQETQYF.

This rearrangement joins TRBV9 to TRBJ2-1; 7 nucleotides agree with TRBD1. Germline CDR1 SGDLS, CDR2 YYNGEE. V lost 4 bases, J lost 0 bases, and 7 bases stayed unmatched. The CDR3 length is 16 residues. CDR3 sequence: CASSLGTESSYNEQFF. CDR3 nucleotide sequence: TGTGCCAGCAGCCTCGGGACAGAGAGCTCCTACAATGAGCAGTTCTTC.

In the case of this clone: Sequence at one end of the junction differs from germline and may be a read error. The J gene is TRBJ2-1, the V gene TRBV7-9; D remains ambiguous. Germline values: CDR1 SEHNR, CDR2 FQNEAQ (reference sequence). The CDR3 has 11 residues. In DNA, the CDR3 is TGTGCCAGCAGCGAATACAATGGGCAGTTCTTC. Encoded protein: CASSEYNGQFF.

The chain has TRBV6-2 or TRBV6-3 and TRBJ1-2; 9 nucleotides match TRBD1. The germline V gene has CDR1 MNHEY and CDR2 SVGEGT. The CDR3 is 14 residues long. V was pared by 5 bases and J by 4 bases, with 5 bases of the junction left unmatched. CDR3 sequence (DNA): TGTGCCAGCAGTGCCGGACAGGGGATCTATGGCTACACCTTC. Its protein is CASSAGQGIYGYTF.

This sequence joins TRBV27 and TRBJ1-3, with D tentatively TRBD1 (6 bases). Germline assignment: CDR1 MNHEY and CDR2 SMNVEV (reference sequence). The CDR3 spans 17 residues. Deletions cut 5 bases from V and 2 bases from J, with 19 bases between. CDR3 nucleotides: TGTGCCAGCAGTCCATATACGACAGGCCTGCCTGGAAACACCATATATTTT. Its protein product is CASSPYTTGLPGNTIYF.

V gene TRBV5-5 combines with J gene TRBJ1-1; a possible D gene is TRBD1 (6 bases). V lost 3 bases and J 3 bases, leaving 15 bases between the germline ends. The CDR3 has 15 amino acids. Germline loops: CDR1 SGHKS, CDR2 YYEKEE (reference sequence). In nucleotides, the CDR3 is TGTGCCAGCAGCTCTAATATTCAGGGGCACACTGAAGCTTTCTTT. This sequence encodes CASSSNIQGHTEAFF. Supplemented by reference TRBV5-5 and TRBJ1-1, the full variable domain reads DAGVTQSPTHLIKTRGQQVTLRCSPISGHKSVSWYQQVLGQGPQFIFQYYEKEERGRGNFPDRFSARQFPNYSSELNVNALLLGDSALYLCASSSNIQGHTEAFFGQGTRLTVV.

The rearrangement uses TRBV10-3 and TRBJ2-2, with 8 bases fitting TRBD2. Unmatched junction bases numbered 14, after V lost 10 bases and J lost 1 base. The germline CDR1 and CDR2 sequences are ENHRY and SYGVKD. CDR3 length equals 17 residues. CDR3 protein: CATRGGSEGKNTGELFF. The CDR3 bases are TGTGCCACCCGGGGGGGATCCGAGGGAAAGAACACCGGGGAGCTGTTTTTT.

A remark on this clone: This same CDR3 is encoded by further DNA sequences in the sample. This chain joins TRBV6-5 and TRBJ2-3; 11 nucleotides align to TRBD2. V gave up 2 bases and J gave up 4 bases; unmatched junction bases: 5. The germline gives CDR1 MNHEY, CDR2 SVGAGI. The CDR3 has 16 residues. CDR3 sequence (DNA): TGTGCCAGCAGTTACGGGCTAGCGGGGGGACCAGATACGCAGTATTTT. Protein sequence: CASSYGLAGGPDTQYF.

J is TRBJ2-1 and V is TRBV11-3, with TRBD1 as a possible D gene (6 bases). Per the germline V gene, CDR1 is SGHNT and CDR2 is YENEEA. CDR3 size: 15 residues. V was cut by 1 base and J by 7 bases, with 14 bases left in between. The CDR3 spells CASSLVQGKGNEQFF. CDR3 bases: TGTGCCAGCAGCTTAGTCCAGGGGAAAGGGAATGAGCAGTTCTTC. The whole variable domain, filled in from reference TRBV11-3 and TRBJ2-1, reads EAGVVQSPRYKIIEKKQPVAFWCNPISGHNTLYWYLQNLGQGPELLIRYENEEAVDDSQLPKDRFSAERLKGVDSTLKIQPAELGDSAVYLCASSLVQGKGNEQFFGPGTRLTVL.

The J gene is TRBJ1-5, the V gene TRBV2; no clear D. The CDR3 spans 13 residues. Germline V gives CDR1 SNHLY, CDR2 FYNNEI. V was shortened by 7 bases and J by 2 bases, with 9 bases between the two germline ends. The CDR3 here is CASNPLRNQPQHF. As DNA, the CDR3 is TGTGCCAGCAATCCACTGCGCAATCAGCCCCAGCATTTT.

This chain uses TRBV6-5 with TRBJ2-3; D is perhaps TRBD2 (7 bases). V dropped 7 bases and J dropped 1 base, with 15 bases sitting between them. This CDR3 comprises 15 residues. Germline CDR1 reads MNHEY; CDR2 reads SVGAGI. The CDR3 region is CASKLGGVGTDTQYF. CDR3 coding DNA: TGTGCCAGCAAACTAGGGGGGGTGGGCACAGATACGCAGTATTTT.

V is TRBV2 and J is TRBJ1-5; D gene ambiguous. CDR3 length: 15 amino acids. Trimming removed 4 bases from V and 3 bases from J, with 13 bases in between. Germline lookup yields CDR1 SNHLY and CDR2 FYNNEI. CDR3 loop: CASSGRRTNNQPQHF. The CDR3 DNA sequence: TGTGCCAGCAGTGGGAGGCGGACGAACAATCAGCCCCAGCATTTT.

V gene TRBV7-6 combines with J gene TRBJ1-2; 10 positions agree with TRBD1. V was pared by 2 bases and J by 6 bases, with 12 bases of the junction left unmatched. Looked up from germline, CDR1 is SGHVS and CDR2 is FNYEAQ. The CDR3 length is 17 residues. The CDR3 sequence: CASSLSPGQGNLNGYTF. The DNA of the CDR3 is TGTGCCAGCAGCTTATCACCGGGACAGGGGAACCTGAATGGCTACACCTTC.

This chain connects TRBV12-3 or TRBV12-4 to TRBJ1-1; D uncertain. Trimming shortened V by 2 bases and J by 1 base, and 5 bases separated the two germline ends. This CDR3 is built from 13 residues. CDR3 region: CASSLQENTEAFF. In DNA form, the CDR3 reads TGTGCCAGCAGTTTACAGGAGAACACTGAAGCTTTCTTT.

V gene TRBV6-1 combines with J gene TRBJ2-3; TRBD2 might be the D (7 bases). CDR3 length: 17 residues. V lost 0 bases and J 0 bases, leaving 13 bases between the germline ends. Per the germline V gene, CDR1 is MNHNS and CDR2 is SASEGT. CDR3 sequence: CASSEAGGLTSTDTQYF. In DNA, the CDR3 is TGTGCCAGCAGTGAAGCCGGGGGGCTCACTAGCACAGATACGCAGTATTTT.

The chain has TRBV6-6 and TRBJ1-3; a weak D match, TRBD1 (6 bases). The CDR3 is 15 residues long. Germline-derived CDR1 and CDR2 are MNHNY and SVGAGI (reference sequence). Trimming left V 10 bases short and J 0 bases short, with 16 bases between. The chain's CDR3 is CATGEGDHSGNTIYF. The CDR3 DNA sequence: TGTGCCACAGGGGAAGGGGACCACTCTGGAAACACCATATATTTT.

The chain links TRBV4-3 to TRBJ2-5, with D possibly TRBD2 on 6 matching bases. The V gene's germline CDR1 is LGHNA and CDR2 YSLEER. V lost 1 base and J 5 bases, leaving 20 bases between the germline ends. The CDR3 is made up of 17 amino acids. The DNA for the CDR3 is TGCGCCAGCAGCCAAGCAAGGCGGGGAAACGCACCGGAGACCCAGTACTTC. The encoded protein is CASSQARRGNAPETQYF.

The rearrangement links TRBV7-8 to TRBJ1-1; 7 bases are a match to TRBD1. The CDR3 runs to 17 residues. The germline CDR1 and CDR2 sequences are SGHVS and FQNEAQ. V lost 5 bases to trimming and J lost 4 bases; unmatched junction nucleotides: 16. DNA for the CDR3: TGTGCCAGCAGCCCCCCCCTAAGGGACAGAGCGGGCACTGAAGCTTTCTTT. Translated, it gives CASSPPLRDRAGTEAFF.

The V call is TRBV10-3, the J call TRBJ1-2; D is uncertain. The CDR3 loop spans 13 amino acids. Germline V gene data show CDR1 as ENHRY and CDR2 as SYGVKD. Deletions cut 3 bases from V and 4 bases from J, with 9 bases between. For the CDR3, the DNA is TGTGCCATCAGTGATTCGGGTCCCTATGGCTACACCTTC. Translated: CAISDSGPYGYTF.

A few counts support this clone. The CDR3 bases are TGTGCCAGCAGTGAATTGGGGGCTGTTGGCAATCAGCCCCAGCATTTT. Protein: CASSELGAVGNQPQHF. V and J are TRBV2 and TRBJ1-5; D is perhaps TRBD1 (6 bases). Between the trimmed V and J ends, which lost 2 bases and 2 bases, there was a span of 13 bases. Germline V CDR1 and CDR2: SNHLY, FYNNEI. The length of the CDR3 is 16 residues.

V and J are TRBV5-4 and TRBJ1-2; D is ambiguous. CDR3 length equals 14 residues. V lost 2 bases to trimming and J lost 8 bases, with 16 bases between them. Germline CDR1 and CDR2: SGHNT and YYREEE (reference sequence). DNA for the CDR3: TGTGCCAGCAGCTTTTTACGGAGTATTGACGGCTACACCTTC. Its translation: CASSFLRSIDGYTF.

The DNA of the CDR3 is TGTGCCTGGGACAGGTCGAGCTCTGGAAACACCATATATTTT. Translation gives CAWDRSSSGNTIYF. V gene TRBV30 combines with J gene TRBJ1-3; D may be TRBD1 (6 bases). The V gene lost 5 bases and the J gene lost 0 bases, with 11 bases spanning the gap. Germline CDR1 is GTSNPN and CDR2 is SVGIG (reference sequence). This CDR3 is built from 14 residues.

This chain joins TRBV28 and TRBJ1-2; weak D call: TRBD1 (5 bases). Germline CDR1 is MDHEN and CDR2 is SYDVKM. Trimming took off 6 bases at V and 6 bases at J, with 20 bases between the two ends. This CDR3 has 15 residues. CDR3 nucleotides: TGTGCCAGCAGCTCACTCTCGGGCAGGGCCCATGGCTACACCTTC. The encoded protein is CASSSLSGRAHGYTF.

V and J are TRBV7-9 and TRBJ2-7; possibly TRBD1 for D (5 bases). This CDR3 has 15 amino acids. The germline V gene has CDR1 SEHNR and CDR2 FQNEAQ (reference sequence). V lost 1 base and J lost 6, with 16 bases in between. The CDR3 sequence: CASSLESGKVAEQYF. CDR3 sequence (DNA): TGTGCCAGCAGCTTAGAATCAGGGAAGGTAGCCGAGCAGTACTTC.